The present entry profiles one T cell receptor (beta chain) with its context. A much larger clone sits a single nucleotide away, making a read error possible. Trimming shortened V by 1 base and J by 0 bases, and 13 bases separated the two germline ends. Per the germline V gene, CDR1 is MNHNS and CDR2 is SASEGT. The CDR3 totals 16 residues. With approximately 470 ng total RNA as template and a constant-region primer, TCR beta cDNA was made. Slightly modified ARM-PCR, run as three nested multiplex PCR rounds, produced the TCR beta libraries. Primers for the first two PCR rounds were TRBV1-TRBV30 forward primers and a C-beta reverse primer (roughly 10 cycles per round). In TCRdb, the multiplex PCR reads were re-called with MiXCR into one record per CDR3 protein. The data show 310,000 or so distinct CDR3 sequences, with about 50% seen just once and about 17% held by the top ten. This sample is part of a study of tumor-infiltrating lymphocytes in primary liver carcinoma.

Unsorted whole blood supplied the blood RNA, and germline DNA was isolated too. Sequencing used peripheral blood. This clonotype was obtained from a woman under 40 with primary liver carcinoma and hepatitis B virus infection. The chain uses TRBV6-1 and TRBJ2-7; weak D call: TRBD2 (6 bases). CDR3: CASSEVSGFGSYEQYF. As DNA, the CDR3 is TGTGCCAGCAGTGAAGTAAGCGGGTTCGGCTCCTACGAGCAGTACTTC.